A single sample gave rise to the 28 T cell receptor beta chains below, sequenced in a study of blood T cell repertoires in COVID-19. Clones were read by immunoSEQ multiplex PCR, and TCRdb kept only the in-frame ones, dropping some. The sample lists roughly 180,000 clones; approximately 88% were seen once. Sequenced sample: peripheral blood. The receptors come from a woman in her twenties or thirties with acute or convalescent COVID-19.

The chain combines TRBV5-1 with TRBJ2-5; perhaps TRBD2 as D (7 bases). V lost 4 bases, J lost 5 bases, and 18 bases lay in between. Germline CDR1 and CDR2: SGHRS and YFSETQ. This CDR3 is 15 amino acids long. This chain's CDR3 is CASSNSAGAVETQYF. The CDR3 nucleotides are TGCGCCAGCAGCAACTCTGCGGGGGCTGTCGAGACCCAGTACTTC.

This rearrangement joins TRBV5-4 to TRBJ2-1; 13 bases map to TRBD2. The J segment lost 0 bases and the V segment lost 5 bases, leaving 8 bases of the junction unmatched. The germline V gene has CDR1 SGHNT and CDR2 YYREEE (reference sequence). The CDR3 is 18 amino acids. The CDR3 DNA is TGTGCCAGCAGAGCGGGACTAGCGGGACCGAGCTCCTACAATGAGCAGTTCTTC. The encoded protein is CASRAGLAGPSSYNEQFF.

This chain connects TRBV20-1 to TRBJ1-2; 7 bases align to TRBD1. The V segment lost 8 bases and the J segment 2 bases; nucleotides outside the gene matches: 2. The CDR3 extends over 11 amino acids. CDR1 and CDR2 (germline): DFQATT, SNEGSKA (reference sequence). CDR3: CSPQGNYGYTF. The CDR3 nucleotides read TGCAGTCCACAGGGGAACTATGGCTACACCTTC.

This clone was seen a single time. The chain employs TRBV5-1 and TRBJ2-5, with TRBD2 matching 8 bases. Losses at the gene ends were 4 bases for V and 4 bases for J; bases not matched to a gene: 9. The CDR3 length is 15 residues. Per germline, CDR1 SGHRS and CDR2 YFSETQ. The CDR3: CASSRTGTSGETQYF. Written as DNA, the CDR3 is TGCGCCAGCAGCAGGACCGGGACTAGTGGAGAGACCCAGTACTTC.

The chain carries TRBV10-2 and TRBJ1-1, with D uncertain. Germline values: CDR1 WSHSY, CDR2 SAAADI. The V end lost 7 bases, the J end lost 1 base, and 7 bases lay between the germline ends. This CDR3 spans 12 amino acids. CDR3 protein: CASTRENTEAFF. DNA for the CDR3: TGCGCCAGCACCCGAGAGAACACTGAAGCTTTCTTT.

This sequence joins TRBV6-5 and TRBJ2-7; 9 bases agree with TRBD2. The CDR3 is made up of 13 amino acids. Germline V gene data show CDR1 as MNHEY and CDR2 as SVGAGI. V shed 6 bases, J shed 4 bases, and the junction held 4 bases outside the gene matches. In DNA, the CDR3 is TGTGCCAGCAGCGGGACTAGCTTTTACGAGCAGTACTTC. As protein: CASSGTSFYEQYF.

The J gene is TRBJ1-1, the V gene TRBV20-1; D is uncertain. Germline V gene sequence: CDR1 DFQATT, CDR2 SNEGSKA (reference sequence). Trimming removed 7 bases from V and 11 bases from J, with 14 bases in between. The CDR3 runs to 10 residues. CDR3 in amino acids: CSVRGPYAFF. CDR3 in DNA: TGCAGTGTCAGAGGTCCTTACGCTTTCTTT.

The rearrangement uses TRBV6-5 and TRBJ2-3, with D possibly being TRBD1 (5 bases). The CDR3 covers 11 residues. The V and J ends lost 8 bases and 5 bases respectively, with 8 bases between them. Germline V gene lookup returns CDR1 MNHEY and CDR2 SVGAGI. Here the CDR3 reads CASRTGDTQYF. For the CDR3, the DNA is TGTGCCAGCCGAACAGGAGATACGCAGTATTTT.

The chain couples TRBV7-9 to TRBJ2-2; TRBD1 matches 9 bases. V lost 10 bases and J lost 4; bases outside the gene matches: 13. This CDR3 comprises 16 residues. CDR1 is SEHNR, CDR2 FQNEAQ, per germline (reference sequence). The CDR3 is CATGTGSSRGTGELFF. The CDR3 DNA reads TGTGCCACCGGGACAGGGTCATCAAGGGGCACCGGGGAGCTGTTTTTT.

This rearrangement joins TRBV7-2 to TRBJ2-7; TRBD1 agrees at 9 bases. Germline assignment: CDR1 SGHTA and CDR2 FQGNSA. The CDR3 is 13 amino acids. Trimming took 1 base from V and 7 from J; bases not matched to a gene: 2. In DNA form, the CDR3 reads TGTGCCAGCAGCTTAGGAGGGACAGGGGAGCAGTACTTC. Protein: CASSLGGTGEQYF.

The rearrangement joins TRBV30 to TRBJ1-3, with D maybe TRBD1 (5 bases). The CDR3 loop spans 13 amino acids. The V end lost 3 bases, the J end lost 4 bases, and 10 bases lay between the germline ends. The germline V gene has CDR1 GTSNPN and CDR2 SVGIG (reference sequence). In nucleotides, the CDR3 is TGTGCCTGGAGCAGGGTACGAGGAAACACCATATATTTT. This encodes CAWSRVRGNTIYF.

The V call is TRBV10-3, the J call TRBJ2-7, with TRBD1 identical over 8 bases. Per the germline V gene, CDR1 is ENHRY and CDR2 is SYGVKD. This CDR3 comprises 15 residues. With 6 bases clipped from V and 7 bases from J, the junction kept 14 bases outside the gene matches. CDR3: CAISAAGTGPGEQYF. The CDR3 DNA reads as TGTGCCATCAGCGCAGCCGGGACAGGTCCGGGAGAGCAGTACTTC.

This chain links TRBV4-2 with TRBJ2-2, with a tentative D call TRBD1 (6 bases). Trimming took 1 base from V and 4 from J, leaving 10 bases between them. In germline, CDR1 is LGHNA, CDR2 YNFKEQ. This CDR3 is 15 amino acids long. CDR3 DNA: TGTGCCAGCAGCCAAGGCGACAGGTCCACCGGGGAGCTGTTTTTT. Translation gives CASSQGDRSTGELFF.

This chain links TRBV18 with TRBJ2-3, with D maybe TRBD2 (6 bases). This CDR3 is 16 amino acids long. Trimming pared 3 bases from V and 2 bases from J, leaving 15 bases between. Germline V gives CDR1 KGHSH, CDR2 LQKENI. The CDR3 nucleotides read TGTGCCAGCTCACCGACCGGGACTTGGGACACAGATACGCAGTATTTT. It yields the protein CASSPTGTWDTDTQYF. The full variable domain, with the rest looked up from reference TRBV18 and TRBJ2-3, is NAGVMQNPRHLVRRRGQEARLRCSPMKGHSHVYWYRQLPEEGLKFMVYLQKENIIDESGMPKERFSAEFPKEGPSILRIQQVVRGDSAAYFCASSPTGTWDTDTQYFGPGTRLTVL.

The sample holds one count of this clone. The V call is TRBV15, the J call TRBJ2-1; the match to TRBD2 covers 10 bases. V was pared by 3 bases and J by 3 bases, with 2 bases of the junction left unmatched. CDR1 and CDR2 from the germline V gene are LNHNV and YYDKDF (reference sequence). The CDR3 has 15 residues. CDR3 sequence (DNA): TGTGCCACCAGCAGGGTAGCGGGAGGCTACAATGAGCAGTTCTTC. Protein product: CATSRVAGGYNEQFF.

The chain has TRBV5-4 and TRBJ2-7; perhaps TRBD2 as D (6 bases). Deletions cut 4 bases from V and 1 base from J, with 12 bases between. The germline V gene encodes CDR1 SGHNT and CDR2 YYREEE (reference sequence). The length of the CDR3 is 14 residues. CDR3 loop: CASSRDLASYEQYF. CDR3 nucleotides: TGTGCCAGCAGCCGAGATCTAGCGTCCTACGAGCAGTACTTC.

V usage is TRBV27 and J usage is TRBJ2-3, with TRBD2 matching 9 bases. The CDR3 has 15 amino acids. The germline gives CDR1 MNHEY, CDR2 SMNVEV (reference sequence). J was trimmed by 1 base and V by 4 bases; bases with no gene match: 3. The CDR3 sequence is CASSSWTSGTDTQYF. CDR3 nucleotide sequence: TGTGCCAGCAGTTCTTGGACTAGCGGCACAGATACGCAGTATTTT.

V gene TRBV19 combines with J gene TRBJ1-1; 7 positions match TRBD1. J was trimmed by 5 bases and V by 3 bases; bases with no gene match: 6. Germline V lookup: CDR1 LNHDA, CDR2 SQIVND (reference sequence). The CDR3 runs 14 residues. The CDR3 sequence: CASSIPGQETEAFF. CDR3 in DNA: TGTGCCAGTAGTATCCCCGGACAGGAAACTGAAGCTTTCTTT.

This rearrangement joins TRBV7-8 to TRBJ1-3; D possibly corresponds to TRBD1 (6 bases). This CDR3 region has 14 residues. V was pared by 1 base and J by 4 bases, with 8 bases between. Germline-derived CDR1 and CDR2 are SGHVS and FQNEAQ. CDR3 in DNA: TGTGCCAGCAGCTTAGACAGGGCGGGAAACACCATATATTTT. Translation: CASSLDRAGNTIYF. The whole variable domain, filled in from reference TRBV7-8 and TRBJ1-3, reads GAGVSQSPRYKVAKRGQDVALRCDPISGHVSLFWYQQALGQGPEFLTYFQNEAQLDKSGLPSDRFFAERPEGSVSTLKIQRTQQEDSAVYLCASSLDRAGNTIYFGEGSWLTVV.

This chain connects TRBV23-1 to TRBJ1-1, with TRBD1 matching over 7 bases. TRBV23-1 is known as an ORF, though its function is uncertain. The V gene end was trimmed by 8 bases and the J gene end by 4 bases; junction bases not matched to a gene: 13. The CDR3 covers 15 residues. This chain's CDR3 is CASAQTGKEVTEAFF. In DNA form, the CDR3 reads TGCGCCAGCGCCCAGACAGGGAAGGAAGTCACTGAAGCTTTCTTT.

The V and J genes are TRBV24-1 and TRBJ1-2, with 8 bases that match TRBD1. Germline loops: CDR1 KGHDR, CDR2 SFDVKD. This CDR3 has 17 residues. The ends lost 4 bases at V and 4 bases at J; junction bases unmatched: 13. The CDR3 region is CATSETDGTGKSYGYTF. The CDR3 DNA follows: TGTGCCACCAGTGAGACTGACGGGACAGGTAAAAGCTATGGCTACACCTTC.

On this clone itself: A read error may produce the germline difference seen at one junction end. V gene TRBV7-7 combines with J gene TRBJ2-2; a possible D gene is TRBD1 (5 bases). From germline, CDR1 is SSHAT and CDR2 FNYEAQ (reference sequence). There are 14 residues in the CDR3. The CDR3 spells CASSLGQHTGELFF. DNA for the CDR3: TGTGCTAGCAGCTTAGGACAACACACCGGGGAGCTGTTTTTT.

A single count supports this clone. The rearrangement uses TRBV9 and TRBJ1-1, with unresolved D. The V and J ends lost 2 bases and 0 bases respectively, with 5 bases between them. Germline CDR1 and CDR2: SGDLS and YYNGEE. This CDR3 comprises 13 residues. In DNA form, the CDR3 reads TGTGCCAGCAGCGTTCGGTTGAACACTGAAGCTTTCTTT. Amino acid sequence: CASSVRLNTEAFF.

The chain couples TRBV5-4 to TRBJ1-2; no reliable D call. The CDR3 is 13 residues long. From germline, CDR1 is SGHNT and CDR2 YYREEE (reference sequence). Trimming took off 4 bases at V and 7 bases at J, with 14 bases between the two ends. The CDR3 region has the DNA TGTGCCAGCAGCAGAGGTCCCCTCGGTGGCTACACCTTC. This sequence encodes CASSRGPLGGYTF.

The rearrangement joins TRBV29-1 to TRBJ1-1; no clear D. The CDR3 extends over 9 amino acids. Trimming pared 4 bases from V and 10 bases from J, leaving 7 bases between. Germline assignment: CDR1 SQVTM and CDR2 ANQGSEA. The CDR3 DNA follows: TGCAGCGTTGGCCGGGGAGCTTTCTTT. This encodes CSVGRGAFF.

The J gene is TRBJ2-2, the V gene TRBV6-5; D is possibly TRBD1 (6 bases). The germline V gene encodes CDR1 MNHEY and CDR2 SVGAGI. V lost 2 bases to trimming and J lost 4 bases, with 14 bases between them. This CDR3 is built from 16 residues. CDR3 protein: CASSYPPDRPTGELFF. The CDR3 DNA reads TGTGCCAGCAGTTACCCTCCTGACAGGCCCACCGGGGAGCTGTTTTTT.

The chain couples TRBV30 to TRBJ1-1; D is unclear. The CDR3 covers 11 residues. The V end lost 3 bases, the J end lost 7 bases, and 9 bases lay between the germline ends. Germline V lookup: CDR1 GTSNPN, CDR2 SVGIG (reference sequence). The CDR3 loop is CAWRVAHEAFF. CDR3 nucleotides: TGTGCCTGGAGAGTGGCCCATGAAGCTTTCTTT.

V gene TRBV5-4 combines with J gene TRBJ2-6; TRBD1 might be the D (5 bases). The CDR3 covers 17 residues. From germline, CDR1 is SGHNT and CDR2 YYREEE (reference sequence). V was clipped by 0 bases and J by 0 bases, with 10 bases between them. The DNA for the CDR3 is TGTGCCAGCAGCTTGGGAGTGACAGACTCTGGGGCCAACGTCCTGACTTTC. It yields the protein CASSLGVTDSGANVLTF.